The 3 T cell receptor beta chains given below trace back to one sample, sequenced in a study of blood T cell repertoires in COVID-19. This table comes from immunoSEQ multiplex PCR, and its TCRdb copy is limited to in-frame clones, with some not included. This sample has around 50,000 clones, with 90% found just once. Sequencing input: peripheral blood. The source is a man aged 55 to 70 with acute or convalescent COVID-19.

This sequence joins TRBV12-5 and TRBJ2-1; possible D gene TRBD2, 7 bases. CDR3 length equals 15 residues. Trimming pared 6 bases from V and 6 bases from J, leaving 18 bases between. Germline CDR1 LGHNT, CDR2 FRNRAP. In DNA, the CDR3 is TGTGCTAGTGGACTGGGGGCTAGCGGTACCAATGAGCAGTTCTTC. Amino acids: CASGLGASGTNEQFF.

This clone showed up just a few times. This chain links TRBV5-1 with TRBJ1-1; no reliable D call. Looked up from germline, CDR1 is SGHRS and CDR2 is YFSETQ. The CDR3 consists of 14 residues. V was cut by 4 bases and J by 1 base, with 11 bases left in between. The CDR3 DNA follows: TGCGCCAGCAGCACGGGTAGAGGGAACACTGAAGCTTTCTTT. It specifies CASSTGRGNTEAFF.

The rearrangement joins TRBV30 to TRBJ2-1; D may be TRBD2 (5 bases). The germline CDR1 and CDR2 sequences are GTSNPN and SVGIG (reference sequence). This CDR3 contains 14 residues. Trimming stripped 7 bases from V and 5 bases from J, with 18 bases between. CDR3 DNA: TGTGCCTATCATTGGACTCGAGACCACAATGAGCAGTTCTTC. It specifies CAYHWTRDHNEQFF.